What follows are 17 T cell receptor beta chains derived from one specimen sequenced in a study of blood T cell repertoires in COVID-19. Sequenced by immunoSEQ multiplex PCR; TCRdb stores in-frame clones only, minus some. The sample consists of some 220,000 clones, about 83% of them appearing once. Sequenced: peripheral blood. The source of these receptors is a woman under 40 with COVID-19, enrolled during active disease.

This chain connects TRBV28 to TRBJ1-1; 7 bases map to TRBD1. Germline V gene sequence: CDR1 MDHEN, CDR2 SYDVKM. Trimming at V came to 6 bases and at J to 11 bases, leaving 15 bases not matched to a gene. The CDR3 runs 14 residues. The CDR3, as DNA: TGTGCCAGCAGACGGGGACAGACCCAACCTCGGGCTTTCTTT. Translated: CASRRGQTQPRAFF. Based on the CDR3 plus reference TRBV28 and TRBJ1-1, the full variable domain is DVKVTQSSRYLVKRTGEKVFLECVQDMDHENMFWYRQDPGLGLRLIYFSYDVKMKEKGDIPEGYSVSREKKERFSLILESASTNQTSMYLCASRRGQTQPRAFFGQGTRLTVV.

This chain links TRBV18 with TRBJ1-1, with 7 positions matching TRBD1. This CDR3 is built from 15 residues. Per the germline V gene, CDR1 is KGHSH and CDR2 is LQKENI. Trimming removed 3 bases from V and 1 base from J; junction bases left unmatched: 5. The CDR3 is CASSPSRGENTEAFF. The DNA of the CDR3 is TGTGCCAGCTCACCGTCCAGGGGGGAGAACACTGAAGCTTTCTTT.

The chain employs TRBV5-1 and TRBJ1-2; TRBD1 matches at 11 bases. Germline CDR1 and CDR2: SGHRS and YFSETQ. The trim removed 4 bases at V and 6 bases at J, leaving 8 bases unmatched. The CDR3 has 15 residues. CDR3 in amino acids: CASSVDRGHRDGYTF. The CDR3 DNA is TGCGCCAGCAGCGTGGACAGGGGGCATAGGGATGGCTACACCTTC.

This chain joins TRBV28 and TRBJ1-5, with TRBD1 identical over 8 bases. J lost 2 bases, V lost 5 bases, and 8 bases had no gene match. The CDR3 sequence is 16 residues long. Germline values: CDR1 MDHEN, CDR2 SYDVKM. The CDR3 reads CASSPPTGGGNQPQHF. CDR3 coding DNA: TGTGCCAGCAGTCCCCCTACAGGGGGTGGCAATCAGCCCCAGCATTTT.

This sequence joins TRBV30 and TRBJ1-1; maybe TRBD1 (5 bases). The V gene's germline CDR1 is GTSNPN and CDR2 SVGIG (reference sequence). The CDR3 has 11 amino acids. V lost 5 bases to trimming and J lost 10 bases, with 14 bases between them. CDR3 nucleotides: TGTGCCTGGGGACGGTCGGGGGGAGCTTTCTTT. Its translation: CAWGRSGGAFF.

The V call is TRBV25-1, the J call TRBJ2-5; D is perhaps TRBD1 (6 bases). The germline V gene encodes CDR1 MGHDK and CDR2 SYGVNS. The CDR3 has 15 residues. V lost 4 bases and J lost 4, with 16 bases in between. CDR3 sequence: CASSAGTPRAETQYF. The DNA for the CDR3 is TGTGCCAGCAGTGCCGGGACACCGAGGGCAGAGACCCAGTACTTC.

The CDR3 loop reads CASSAGGGLLNTEAFF. Here the CDR3 DNA reads TGTGCCAGCAGCGCCGGGGGAGGACTTTTGAACACTGAAGCTTTCTTT. The chain joins TRBV7-9 to TRBJ1-1; possible D gene TRBD1, 5 bases. Trimming stripped 5 bases from V and 0 bases from J, with 16 bases between. CDR3 length: 16 amino acids. Germline V CDR1 and CDR2: SEHNR, FQNEAQ (reference sequence). Full variable domain (missing parts from reference TRBV7-9 and TRBJ1-1): DTGVSQNPRHKITKRGQNVTFRCDPISEHNRLYWYRQTLGQGPEFLTYFQNEAQLEKSRLLSDRFSAERPKGSFSTLEIQRTEQGDSAMYLCASSAGGGLLNTEAFFGQGTRLTVV.

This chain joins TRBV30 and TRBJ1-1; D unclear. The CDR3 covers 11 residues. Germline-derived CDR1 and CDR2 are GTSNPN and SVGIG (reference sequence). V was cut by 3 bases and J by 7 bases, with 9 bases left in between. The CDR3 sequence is CAWSVKFEAFF. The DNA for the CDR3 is TGTGCCTGGAGCGTTAAATTTGAAGCTTTCTTT.

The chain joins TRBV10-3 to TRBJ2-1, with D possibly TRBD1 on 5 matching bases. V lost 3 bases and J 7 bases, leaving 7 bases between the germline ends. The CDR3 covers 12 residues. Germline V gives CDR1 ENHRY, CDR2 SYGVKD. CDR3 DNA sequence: TGTGCCATCAGTGAACAGGATAATGAGCAGTTCTTC. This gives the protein CAISEQDNEQFF.

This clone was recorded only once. This chain's CDR3 is CASGRGMGTEAFF. CDR3 DNA sequence: TGTGCCAGTGGTCGGGGGATGGGCACTGAAGCTTTCTTT. The chain carries TRBV19 and TRBJ1-1, with D maybe TRBD1 (5 bases). The CDR3 covers 13 residues. V lost 8 bases and J 4 bases, leaving 14 bases between the germline ends. Looked up from germline, CDR1 is LNHDA and CDR2 is SQIVND (reference sequence).

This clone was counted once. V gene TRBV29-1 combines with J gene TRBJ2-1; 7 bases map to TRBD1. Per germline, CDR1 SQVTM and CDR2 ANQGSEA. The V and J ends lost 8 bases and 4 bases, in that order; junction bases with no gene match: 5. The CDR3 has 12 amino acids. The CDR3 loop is CSTTGNYNEQFF. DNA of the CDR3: TGCAGCACGACAGGGAATTACAATGAGCAGTTCTTC.

CDR3 nucleotides: TGTGCCAGCAGTCCCGCGACAGAAACCCAAGAGACCCAGTACTTC. It encodes CASSPATETQETQYF. The V call is TRBV6-5, the J call TRBJ2-5; D is possibly TRBD1 (5 bases). V was clipped by 5 bases and J by 1 base, with 14 bases between them. CDR3 length equals 15 residues. Germline V gene data show CDR1 as MNHEY and CDR2 as SVGAGI.

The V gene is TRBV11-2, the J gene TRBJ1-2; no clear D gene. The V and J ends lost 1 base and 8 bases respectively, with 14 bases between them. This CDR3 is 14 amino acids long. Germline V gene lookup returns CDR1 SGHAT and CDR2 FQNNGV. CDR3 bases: TGTGCCAGCAGCTTAGGGCTCGGGTCGAGAGGCTACACCTTC. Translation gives CASSLGLGSRGYTF.

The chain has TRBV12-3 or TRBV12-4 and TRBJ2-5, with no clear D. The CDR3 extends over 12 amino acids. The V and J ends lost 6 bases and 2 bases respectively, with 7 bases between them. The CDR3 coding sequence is TGTGCCAGCAGCCCTCCTCAAGAGACCCAGTACTTC. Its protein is CASSPPQETQYF.

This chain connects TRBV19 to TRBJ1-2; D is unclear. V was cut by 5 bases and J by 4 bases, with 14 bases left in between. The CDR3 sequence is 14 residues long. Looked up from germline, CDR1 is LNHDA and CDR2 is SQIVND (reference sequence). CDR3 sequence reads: CASSGGLELYGYTF. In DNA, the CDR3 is TGTGCCAGTAGTGGCGGATTAGAACTCTATGGCTACACCTTC. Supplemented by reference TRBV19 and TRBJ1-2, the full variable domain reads DGGITQSPKYLFRKEGQNVTLSCEQNLNHDAMYWYRQDPGQGLRLIYYSQIVNDFQKGDIAEGYSVSREKKESFPLTVTSAQKNPTAFYLCASSGGLELYGYTFGSGTRLTVV.

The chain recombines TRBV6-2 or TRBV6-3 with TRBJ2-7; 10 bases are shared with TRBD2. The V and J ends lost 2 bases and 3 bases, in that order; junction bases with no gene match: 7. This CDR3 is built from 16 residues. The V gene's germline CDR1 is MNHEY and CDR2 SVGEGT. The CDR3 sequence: CASSYKELAGSYEQYF. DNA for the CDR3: TGTGCCAGCAGTTACAAGGAACTAGCGGGAAGCTACGAGCAGTACTTC.

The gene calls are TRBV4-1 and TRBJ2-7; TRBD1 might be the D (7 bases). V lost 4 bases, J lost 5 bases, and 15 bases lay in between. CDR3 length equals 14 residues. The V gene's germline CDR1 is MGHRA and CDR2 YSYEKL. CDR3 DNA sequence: TGCGCCAGCAGCCCAGGGGGGAGTGGGGACGAGCAGTACTTC. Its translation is CASSPGGSGDEQYF.